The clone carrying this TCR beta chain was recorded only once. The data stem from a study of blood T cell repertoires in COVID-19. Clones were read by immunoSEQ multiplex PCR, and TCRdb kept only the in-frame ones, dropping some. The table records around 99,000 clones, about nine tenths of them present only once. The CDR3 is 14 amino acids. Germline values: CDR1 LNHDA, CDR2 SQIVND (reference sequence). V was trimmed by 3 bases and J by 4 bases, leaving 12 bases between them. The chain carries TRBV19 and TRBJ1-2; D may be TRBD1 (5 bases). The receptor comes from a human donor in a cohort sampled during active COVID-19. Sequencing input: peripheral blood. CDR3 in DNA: TGTGCCAGTAGTATGGGACTCTGGAGCTATGGCTACACCTTC. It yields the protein CASSMGLWSYGYTF. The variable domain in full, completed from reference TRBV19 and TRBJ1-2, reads DGGITQSPKYLFRKEGQNVTLSCEQNLNHDAMYWYRQDPGQGLRLIYYSQIVNDFQKGDIAEGYSVSREKKESFPLTVTSAQKNPTAFYLCASSMGLWSYGYTFGSGTRLTVV.